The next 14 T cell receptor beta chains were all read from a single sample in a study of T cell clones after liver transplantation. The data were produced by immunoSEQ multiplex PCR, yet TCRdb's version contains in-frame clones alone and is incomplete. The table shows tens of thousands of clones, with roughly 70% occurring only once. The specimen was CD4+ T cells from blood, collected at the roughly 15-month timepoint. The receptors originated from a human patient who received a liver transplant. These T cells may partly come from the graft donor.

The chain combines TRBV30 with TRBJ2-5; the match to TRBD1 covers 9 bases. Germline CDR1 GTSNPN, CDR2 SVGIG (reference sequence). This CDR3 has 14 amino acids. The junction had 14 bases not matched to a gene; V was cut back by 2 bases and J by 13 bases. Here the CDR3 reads CAWSQGTGTGTGYF. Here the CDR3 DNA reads TGTGCCTGGAGTCAAGGTACAGGGACAGGGACAGGGTACTTC.

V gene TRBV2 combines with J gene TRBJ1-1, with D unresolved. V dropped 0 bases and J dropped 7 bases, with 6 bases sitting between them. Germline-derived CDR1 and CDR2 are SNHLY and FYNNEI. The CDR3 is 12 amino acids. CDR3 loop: CASSEARREAFF. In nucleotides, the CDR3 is TGTGCCAGCAGTGAAGCGCGGCGTGAAGCTTTCTTT.

The CDR3 DNA reads as TGTGCCAGCAGATCGGGCCCTCCGAACACCGGGGAGCTGTTTTTT. It specifies CASRSGPPNTGELFF. The chain carries TRBV7-2 and TRBJ2-2; no clear D. Germline loops: CDR1 SGHTA, CDR2 FQGNSA. The CDR3 has 15 residues. The germline V and J ends were trimmed by 6 bases and 0 bases, with 11 bases remaining between them.

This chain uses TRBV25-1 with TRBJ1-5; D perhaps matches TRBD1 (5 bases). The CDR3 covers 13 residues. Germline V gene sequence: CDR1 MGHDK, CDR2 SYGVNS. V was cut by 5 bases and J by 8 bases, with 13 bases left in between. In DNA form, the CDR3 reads TGTGCCAGCAGTAAAAGGGGCAAGGAGCCCCAGCATTTT. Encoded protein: CASSKRGKEPQHF.

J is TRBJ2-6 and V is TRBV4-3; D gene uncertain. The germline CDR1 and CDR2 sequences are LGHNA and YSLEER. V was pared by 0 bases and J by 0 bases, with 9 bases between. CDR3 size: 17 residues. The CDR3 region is CASSQDRSSSGANVLTF. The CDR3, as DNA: TGCGCCAGCAGCCAAGATAGGTCTAGCTCTGGGGCCAACGTCCTGACTTTC.

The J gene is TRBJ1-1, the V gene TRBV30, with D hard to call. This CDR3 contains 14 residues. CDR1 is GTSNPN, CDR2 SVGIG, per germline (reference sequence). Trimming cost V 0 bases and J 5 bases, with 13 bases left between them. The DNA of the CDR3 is TGTGCCTGGAGTGTACGAGGGCAACGAACTGAAGCTTTCTTT. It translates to CAWSVRGQRTEAFF.

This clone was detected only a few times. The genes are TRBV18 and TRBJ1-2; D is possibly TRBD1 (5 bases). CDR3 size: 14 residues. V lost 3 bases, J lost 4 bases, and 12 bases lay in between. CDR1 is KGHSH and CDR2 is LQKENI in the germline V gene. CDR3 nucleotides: TGTGCCAGCTCACCGACAGACTCTATCTATGGCTACACCTTC. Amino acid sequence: CASSPTDSIYGYTF.

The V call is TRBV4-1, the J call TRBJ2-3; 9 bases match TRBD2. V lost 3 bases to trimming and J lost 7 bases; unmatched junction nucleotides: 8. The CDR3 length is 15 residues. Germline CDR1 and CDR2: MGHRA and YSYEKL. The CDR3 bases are TGCGCCAGCAGCCAGCCTAGCGGGGTGGAGAATACGCAGTATTTT. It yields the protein CASSQPSGVENTQYF.

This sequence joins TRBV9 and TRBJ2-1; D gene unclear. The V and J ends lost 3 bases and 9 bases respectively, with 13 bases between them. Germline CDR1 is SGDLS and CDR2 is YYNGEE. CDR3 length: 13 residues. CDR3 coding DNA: TGTGCCAGCAGCGCGGCTCAAGTAGGTGAGCAGTTCTTC. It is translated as CASSAAQVGEQFF.

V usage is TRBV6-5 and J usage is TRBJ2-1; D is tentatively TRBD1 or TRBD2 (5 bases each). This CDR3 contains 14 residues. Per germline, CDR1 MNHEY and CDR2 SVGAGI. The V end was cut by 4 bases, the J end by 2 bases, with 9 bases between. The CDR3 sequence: CASSLGTAYNEQFF. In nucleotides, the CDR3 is TGTGCCAGCAGTTTGGGGACCGCCTACAATGAGCAGTTCTTC.

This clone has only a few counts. The CDR3 loop reads CASSRYEYGYTF. For the CDR3, the DNA is TGTGCCAGCAGCCGGTATGAATATGGCTACACCTTC. V is TRBV11-2 and J is TRBJ1-2, with no clear D. The germline CDR1 and CDR2 sequences are SGHAT and FQNNGV. The CDR3 has 12 residues. V gave up 5 bases and J gave up 5 bases, with 9 bases separating them.

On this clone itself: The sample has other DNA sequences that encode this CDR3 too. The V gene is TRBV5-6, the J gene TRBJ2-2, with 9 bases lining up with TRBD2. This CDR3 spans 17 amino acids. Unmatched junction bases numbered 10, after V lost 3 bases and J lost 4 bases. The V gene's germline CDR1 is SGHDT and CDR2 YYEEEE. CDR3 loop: CASSSSGLAGFTGELFF. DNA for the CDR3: TGTGCCAGCAGCTCCTCGGGGCTAGCGGGATTCACCGGGGAGCTGTTTTTT. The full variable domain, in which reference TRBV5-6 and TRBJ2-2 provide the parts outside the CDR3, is DAGVTQSPTHLIKTRGQQVTLRCSPKSGHDTVSWYQQALGQGPQFIFQYYEEEERQRGNFPDRFSGHQFPNYSSELNVNALLLGDSALYLCASSSSGLAGFTGELFFGEGSRLTVL.

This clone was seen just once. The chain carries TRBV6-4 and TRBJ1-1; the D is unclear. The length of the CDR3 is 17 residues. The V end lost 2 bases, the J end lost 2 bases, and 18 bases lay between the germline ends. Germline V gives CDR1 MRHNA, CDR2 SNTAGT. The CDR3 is CASSDPRERETNTEAFF. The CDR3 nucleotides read TGTGCCAGCAGTGACCCCCGGGAGAGGGAGACTAACACTGAAGCTTTCTTT.

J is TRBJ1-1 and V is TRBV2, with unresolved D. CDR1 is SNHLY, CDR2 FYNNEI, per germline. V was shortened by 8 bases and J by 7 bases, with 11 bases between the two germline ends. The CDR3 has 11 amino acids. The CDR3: CASSSPGEAFF. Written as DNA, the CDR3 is TGTGCCAGCTCATCCCCAGGTGAAGCTTTCTTT.